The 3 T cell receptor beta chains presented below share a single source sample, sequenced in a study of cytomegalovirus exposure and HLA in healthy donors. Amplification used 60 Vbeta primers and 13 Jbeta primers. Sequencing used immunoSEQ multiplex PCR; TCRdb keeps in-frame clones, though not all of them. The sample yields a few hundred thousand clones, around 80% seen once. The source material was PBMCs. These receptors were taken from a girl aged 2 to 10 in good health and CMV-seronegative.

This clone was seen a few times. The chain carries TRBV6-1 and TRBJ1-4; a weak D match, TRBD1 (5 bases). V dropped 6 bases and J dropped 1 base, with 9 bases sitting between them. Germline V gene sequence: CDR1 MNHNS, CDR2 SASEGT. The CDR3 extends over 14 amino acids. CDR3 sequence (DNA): TGTGCCAGCAGCGCAGGGTTAACTAATGAAAAACTGTTTTTT. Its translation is CASSAGLTNEKLFF.

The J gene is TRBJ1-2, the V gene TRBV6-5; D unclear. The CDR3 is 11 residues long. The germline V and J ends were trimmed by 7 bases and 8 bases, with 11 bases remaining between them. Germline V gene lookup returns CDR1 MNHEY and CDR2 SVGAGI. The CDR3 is CASTNEGGYTF. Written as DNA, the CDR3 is TGTGCCAGCACTAACGAGGGCGGCTACACCTTC.

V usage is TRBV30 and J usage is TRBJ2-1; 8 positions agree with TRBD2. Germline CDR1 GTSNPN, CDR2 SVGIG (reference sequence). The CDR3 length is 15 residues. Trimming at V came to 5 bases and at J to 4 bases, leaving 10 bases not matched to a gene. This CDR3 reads CAWLGLAGAYNEQFF. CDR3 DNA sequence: TGTGCCTGGTTAGGGCTAGCGGGTGCATACAATGAGCAGTTCTTC.